The entry that follows covers one TCR beta chain sequence. Antigen: not known. The sample comes from a study of shared clonotypes between healthy human individuals. General study results and limits: Compared with memory subsets, naive subsets generally had larger estimated richness.

Researchers ran the assay at a deep level. Assay: immunoSEQ multiplex PCR; the TCRdb copy retains only in-frame clones and omits some. The sample records approximately 1,500,000 clones, over 95% being singletons. CDR3 length: 14 residues. V gene TRBV21-1 combines with J gene TRBJ2-2; TRBD1, the D gene given by the table, was not confirmed from the DNA. TRBV21-1 is a recognized pseudogene. This clonotype was obtained from a young man in good health. Sequencing was done on a sample of naive CD4+ T cells sorted from blood. The subset here: CD45RA+ positively selected. The CDR3 region is CASSLQGWTGELFF. CDR3 bases: TGTGCCAGCAGTCTACAGGGGTGGACCGGGGAGCTGTTTTTT.